This TCR beta chain was sequenced in a study of blood T cell repertoires in COVID-19. Study background: PBMCs, B-cell-depleted T cells, or T cells were the source of the cDNA or gDNA that made up the material.

Clones were sequenced by immunoSEQ multiplex PCR, and TCRdb holds only the in-frame ones, with some missing. Among around 150,000 clones, more than 70% were seen once, and the ten largest hold approximately 5%. Germline loops: CDR1 SGHTA, CDR2 FQGTGA. The CDR3 spans 17 residues. V was clipped by 0 bases and J by 0 bases, with 9 bases between them. The source material was peripheral blood. V is TRBV7-3 and J is TRBJ2-6; D might be TRBD2 (5 bases). The sequence was collected from a woman aged 50 to 60 with acute or convalescent COVID-19. The CDR3 DNA reads as TGTGCCAGCAGCTTAACGGGGAGATCCTCTGGGGCCAACGTCCTGACTTTC. The encoded protein is CASSLTGRSSGANVLTF.